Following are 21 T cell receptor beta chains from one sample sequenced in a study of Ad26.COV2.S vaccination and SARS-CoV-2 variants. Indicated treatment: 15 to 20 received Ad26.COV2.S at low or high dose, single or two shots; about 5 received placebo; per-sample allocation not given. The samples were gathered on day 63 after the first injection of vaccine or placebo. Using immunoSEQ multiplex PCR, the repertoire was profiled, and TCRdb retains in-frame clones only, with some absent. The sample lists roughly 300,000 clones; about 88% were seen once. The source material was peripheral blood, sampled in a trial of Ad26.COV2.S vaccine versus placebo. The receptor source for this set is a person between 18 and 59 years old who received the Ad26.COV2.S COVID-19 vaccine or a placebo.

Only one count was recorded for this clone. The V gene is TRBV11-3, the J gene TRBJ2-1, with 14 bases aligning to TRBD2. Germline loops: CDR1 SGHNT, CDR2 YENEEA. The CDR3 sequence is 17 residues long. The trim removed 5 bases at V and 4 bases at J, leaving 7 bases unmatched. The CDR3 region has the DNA TGTGCCAGCAGCGGTGGGACTAGCGGGAGATCTTACAATGAGCAGTTCTTC. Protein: CASSGGTSGRSYNEQFF.

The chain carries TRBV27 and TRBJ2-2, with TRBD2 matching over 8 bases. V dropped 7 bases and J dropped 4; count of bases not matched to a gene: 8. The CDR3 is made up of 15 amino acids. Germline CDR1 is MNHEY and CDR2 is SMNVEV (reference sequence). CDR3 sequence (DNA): TGTGCCAGCATGCGGGGGGCTCGTGGCACCGGGGAGCTGTTTTTT. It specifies CASMRGARGTGELFF.

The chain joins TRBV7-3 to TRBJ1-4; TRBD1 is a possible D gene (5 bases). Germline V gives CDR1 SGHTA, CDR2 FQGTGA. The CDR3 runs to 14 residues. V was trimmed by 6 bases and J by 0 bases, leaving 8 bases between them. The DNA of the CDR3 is TGTGCCAGCAGTCCGGGGCCAACTAATGAAAAACTGTTTTTT. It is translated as CASSPGPTNEKLFF. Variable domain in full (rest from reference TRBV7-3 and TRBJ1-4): GAGVSQTPSNKVTEKGKYVELRCDPISGHTALYWYRQSLGQGPEFLIYFQGTGAADDSGLPNDRFFAVRPEGSVSTLKIQRTERGDSAVYLCASSPGPTNEKLFFGSGTQLSVL.

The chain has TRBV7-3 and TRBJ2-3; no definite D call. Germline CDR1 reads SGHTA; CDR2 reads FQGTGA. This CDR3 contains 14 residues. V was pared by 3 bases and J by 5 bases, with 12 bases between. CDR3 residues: CASSFRTARDTQYF. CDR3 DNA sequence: TGTGCCAGCAGCTTTCGGACCGCCAGAGATACGCAGTATTTT.

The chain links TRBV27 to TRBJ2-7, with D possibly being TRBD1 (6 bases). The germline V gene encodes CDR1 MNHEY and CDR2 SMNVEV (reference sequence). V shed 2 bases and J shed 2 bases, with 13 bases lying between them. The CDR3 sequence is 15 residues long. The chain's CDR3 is CASSLIPDSPYEQYF. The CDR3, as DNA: TGTGCCAGCAGTTTAATACCGGACAGCCCCTACGAGCAGTACTTC.

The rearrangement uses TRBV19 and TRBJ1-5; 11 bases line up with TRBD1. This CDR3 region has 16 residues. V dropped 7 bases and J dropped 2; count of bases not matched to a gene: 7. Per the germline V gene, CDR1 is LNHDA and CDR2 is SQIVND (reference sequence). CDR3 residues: CASTRTGGTGNQPQHF. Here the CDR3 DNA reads TGTGCCAGTACCAGGACAGGGGGCACGGGCAATCAGCCCCAGCATTTT.

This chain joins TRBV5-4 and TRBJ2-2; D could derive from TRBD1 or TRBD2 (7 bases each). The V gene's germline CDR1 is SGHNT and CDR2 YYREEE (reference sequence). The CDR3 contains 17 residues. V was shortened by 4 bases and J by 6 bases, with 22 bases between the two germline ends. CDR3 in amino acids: CASSRPGRGHSAGELFF. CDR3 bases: TGTGCCAGCAGCCGCCCAGGGAGGGGGCACAGCGCCGGGGAGCTGTTTTTT.

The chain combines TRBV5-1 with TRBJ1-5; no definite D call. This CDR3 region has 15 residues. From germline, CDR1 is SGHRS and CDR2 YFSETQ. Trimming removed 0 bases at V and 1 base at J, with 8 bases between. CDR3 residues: CASSLEAGSNQPQHF. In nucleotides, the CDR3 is TGCGCCAGCAGCTTGGAGGCAGGAAGCAATCAGCCCCAGCATTTT.

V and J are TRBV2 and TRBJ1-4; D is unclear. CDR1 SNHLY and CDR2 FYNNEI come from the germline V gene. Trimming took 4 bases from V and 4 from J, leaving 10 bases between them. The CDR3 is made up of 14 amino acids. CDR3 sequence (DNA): TGTGCCAGCAGTGGGAGGCTACGTAATGAAAAACTGTTTTTT. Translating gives CASSGRLRNEKLFF. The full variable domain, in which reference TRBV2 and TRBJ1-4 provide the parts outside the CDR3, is EPEVTQTPSHQVTQMGQEVILRCVPISNHLYFYWYRQILGQKVEFLVSFYNNEISEKSEIFDDQFSVERPDGSNFTLKIRSTKLEDSAMYFCASSGRLRNEKLFFGSGTQLSVL.

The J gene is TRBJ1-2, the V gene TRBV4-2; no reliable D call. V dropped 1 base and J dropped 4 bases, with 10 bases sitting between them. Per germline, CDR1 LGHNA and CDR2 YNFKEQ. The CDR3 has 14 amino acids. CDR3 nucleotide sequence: TGTGCCAGCAGCCAAGGGACCGGACTCTATGGCTACACCTTC. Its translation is CASSQGTGLYGYTF.

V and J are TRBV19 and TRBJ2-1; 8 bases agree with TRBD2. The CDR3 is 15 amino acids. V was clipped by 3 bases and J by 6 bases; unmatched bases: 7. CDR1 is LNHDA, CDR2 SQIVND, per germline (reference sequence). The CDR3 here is CASSIIAGIPNEQFF. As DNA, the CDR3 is TGTGCCAGTAGTATTATAGCGGGAATCCCCAATGAGCAGTTCTTC.

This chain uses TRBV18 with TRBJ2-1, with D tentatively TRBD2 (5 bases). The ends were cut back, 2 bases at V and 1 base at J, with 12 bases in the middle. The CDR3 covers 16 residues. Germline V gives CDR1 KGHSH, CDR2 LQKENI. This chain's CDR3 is CASSPITGGSYNEQFF. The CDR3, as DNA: TGTGCCAGCTCACCAATCACTGGCGGGTCCTACAATGAGCAGTTCTTC. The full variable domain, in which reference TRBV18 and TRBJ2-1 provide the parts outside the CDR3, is NAGVMQNPRHLVRRRGQEARLRCSPMKGHSHVYWYRQLPEEGLKFMVYLQKENIIDESGMPKERFSAEFPKEGPSILRIQQVVRGDSAAYFCASSPITGGSYNEQFFGPGTRLTVL.

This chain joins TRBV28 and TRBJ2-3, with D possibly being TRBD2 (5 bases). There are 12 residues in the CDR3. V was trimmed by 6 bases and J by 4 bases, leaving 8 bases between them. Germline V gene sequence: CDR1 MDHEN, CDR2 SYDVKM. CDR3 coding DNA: TGTGCCAGCAGGCGGGTACCAGATACGCAGTATTTT. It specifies CASRRVPDTQYF. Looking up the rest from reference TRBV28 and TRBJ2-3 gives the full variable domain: DVKVTQSSRYLVKRTGEKVFLECVQDMDHENMFWYRQDPGLGLRLIYFSYDVKMKEKGDIPEGYSVSREKKERFSLILESASTNQTSMYLCASRRVPDTQYFGPGTRLTVL.

The CDR3, as DNA: TGTGCCTGGGCCCCCGAGACAGGTTATTACGAGCAGTACTTC. Protein: CAWAPETGYYEQYF. This chain uses TRBV30 with TRBJ2-7, with a weak D call TRBD1 (6 bases). The V end was cut by 5 bases, the J end by 4 bases, with 18 bases between. CDR1 is GTSNPN, CDR2 SVGIG, per germline (reference sequence). The CDR3 sequence is 14 residues long. Full variable domain (outside the CDR3, taken from reference TRBV30 and TRBJ2-7): SQTIHQWPATLVQPVGSPLSLECTVEGTSNPNLYWYRQAAGRGLQLLFYSVGIGQISSEVPQNLSASRPQDRQFILSSKKLLLSDSGFYLCAWAPETGYYEQYFGPGTRLTVT.

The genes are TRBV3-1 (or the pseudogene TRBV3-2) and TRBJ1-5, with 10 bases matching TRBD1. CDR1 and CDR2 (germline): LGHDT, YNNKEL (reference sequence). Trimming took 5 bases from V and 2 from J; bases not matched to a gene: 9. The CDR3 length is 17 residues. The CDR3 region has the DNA TGTGCCAGCAGCAGAAACAGACAGGGGGCGGGCAATCAGCCCCAGCATTTT. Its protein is CASSRNRQGAGNQPQHF.

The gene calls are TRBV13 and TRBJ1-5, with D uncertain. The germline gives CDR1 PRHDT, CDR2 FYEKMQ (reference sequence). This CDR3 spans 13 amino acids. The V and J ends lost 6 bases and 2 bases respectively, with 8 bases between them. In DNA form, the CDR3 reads TGTGCCAGCAGTCTAAGGCGCAATCAGCCCCAGCATTTT. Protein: CASSLRRNQPQHF.

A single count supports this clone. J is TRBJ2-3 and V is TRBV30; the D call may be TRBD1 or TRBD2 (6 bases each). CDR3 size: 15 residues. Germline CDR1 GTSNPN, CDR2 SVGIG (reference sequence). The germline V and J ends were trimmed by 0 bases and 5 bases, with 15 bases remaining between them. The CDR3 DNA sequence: TGTGCCTGGAGTGTGGGTGGGGGGCTGGTAGATACGCAGTATTTT. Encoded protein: CAWSVGGGLVDTQYF.

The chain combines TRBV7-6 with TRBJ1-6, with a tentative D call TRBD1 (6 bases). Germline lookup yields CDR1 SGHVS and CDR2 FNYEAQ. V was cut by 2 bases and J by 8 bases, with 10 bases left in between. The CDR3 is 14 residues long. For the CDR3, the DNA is TGTGCCAGCAGCTTACCAGGGGAGGATTCACCCCTCCACTTT. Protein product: CASSLPGEDSPLHF.

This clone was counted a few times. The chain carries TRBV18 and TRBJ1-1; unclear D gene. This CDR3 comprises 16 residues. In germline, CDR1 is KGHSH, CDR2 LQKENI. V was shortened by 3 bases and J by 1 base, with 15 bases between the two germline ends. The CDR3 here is CASSPYVIKANTEAFF. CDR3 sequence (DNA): TGTGCCAGCTCACCTTACGTTATTAAGGCGAACACTGAAGCTTTCTTT. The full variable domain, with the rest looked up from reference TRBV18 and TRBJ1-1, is NAGVMQNPRHLVRRRGQEARLRCSPMKGHSHVYWYRQLPEEGLKFMVYLQKENIIDESGMPKERFSAEFPKEGPSILRIQQVVRGDSAAYFCASSPYVIKANTEAFFGQGTRLTVV.

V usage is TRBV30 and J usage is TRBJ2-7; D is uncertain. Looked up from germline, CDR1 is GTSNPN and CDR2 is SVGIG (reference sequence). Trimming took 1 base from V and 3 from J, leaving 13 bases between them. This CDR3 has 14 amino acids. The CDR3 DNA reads TGTGCCTGGAGTGGGACCTCCTCGGACTACGAGCAGTACTTC. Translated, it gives CAWSGTSSDYEQYF.

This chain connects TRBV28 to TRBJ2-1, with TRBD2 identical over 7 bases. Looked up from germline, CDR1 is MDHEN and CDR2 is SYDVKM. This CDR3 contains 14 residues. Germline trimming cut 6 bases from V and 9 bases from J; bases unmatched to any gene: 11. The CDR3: CASSPSRLAGEQFF. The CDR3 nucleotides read TGTGCCAGCAGCCCATCAAGACTAGCAGGTGAGCAGTTCTTC. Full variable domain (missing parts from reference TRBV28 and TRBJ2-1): DVKVTQSSRYLVKRTGEKVFLECVQDMDHENMFWYRQDPGLGLRLIYFSYDVKMKEKGDIPEGYSVSREKKERFSLILESASTNQTSMYLCASSPSRLAGEQFFGPGTRLTVL.